This is a list of T cell receptor beta chains from one sample in a study of Graves' ophthalmopathy and Graves' hyperthyroidism. MiXCR was run by TCRdb on the multiplex PCR reads, yielding one entry per CDR3 protein. The table shows some 400,000 distinct CDR3 sequences, with roughly 18% occurring only once. Sample: peripheral blood. The source of these receptors is a woman aged 18-35 years with Graves' ophthalmopathy. CDR3s include the opening cysteine and the closing phenylalanine or tryptophan. Fields, in order: V gene, J gene, clone size, D gene, CDR3 DNA, CDR3 protein. The D gene is left open where the match is weak. A row's size may be missing; if present it is once, few, many or a size class.

v_call: TRBV6-2/TRBV6-3; j_call: TRBJ1-1; clone_size: many; d_call: .; cdr3_nt: TGTGCCAGCAGTTACATCGGGGGAAGCACTGAAGCTTTCTTT; cdr3_aa: CASSYIGGSTEAFF
v_call: TRBV14; j_call: TRBJ1-2; clone_size: many; d_call: .; cdr3_nt: TGTGCCAGCAGCCCGAAGGGGCTGAGAAACTATGGCTACACCTTC; cdr3_aa: CASSPKGLRNYGYTF
v_call: TRBV4-1; j_call: TRBJ2-7; clone_size: many; d_call: .; cdr3_nt: TGCGCCAGCAGCCAAGAGGAGGGGGGCGTGACCTACGAGCAGTACTTC; cdr3_aa: CASSQEEGGVTYEQYF
v_call: TRBV20-1; j_call: TRBJ2-5; clone_size: many; d_call: .; cdr3_nt: TGCAGTGCTAGAGCTGGGGAACCCCAAGAGACCCAGTACTTC; cdr3_aa: CSARAGEPQETQYF
v_call: TRBV11-2; j_call: TRBJ2-7; clone_size: many; d_call: .; cdr3_nt: TGTGCCAGCAGCTTATTGTTCCCGGACAAGGGTACCTACGAGCAGTACTTC; cdr3_aa: CASSLLFPDKGTYEQYF
v_call: TRBV6-1; j_call: TRBJ2-7; clone_size: .; d_call: .; cdr3_nt: TGTGCCAGCAGAATTTCAGACGAGCAGTACTTC; cdr3_aa: CASRISDEQYF
v_call: TRBV14; j_call: TRBJ1-6; clone_size: many; d_call: TRBD1; cdr3_nt: TGTGCCAGCAGCCATACCGGGACAGGGAGGAATTCACCCCTCCACTTT; cdr3_aa: CASSHTGTGRNSPLHF
v_call: TRBV10-2; j_call: TRBJ2-5; clone_size: .; d_call: .; cdr3_nt: TGCGCCAGCAGTGAGGGGGGGAAAGGGGCCCAGTACTTC; cdr3_aa: CASSEGGKGAQYF
v_call: TRBV20-1; j_call: TRBJ2-7; clone_size: many; d_call: TRBD1; cdr3_nt: TGCAGTGCTCGTGATCCGGGACAGTGGCCCTACGAGCAGTACTTC; cdr3_aa: CSARDPGQWPYEQYF
v_call: TRBV20-1; j_call: TRBJ1-1; clone_size: many; d_call: .; cdr3_nt: TGCAGTGCTATCTGGCACCTGGGGGCTGAAGCTTTCTTT; cdr3_aa: CSAIWHLGAEAFF
v_call: TRBV27; j_call: TRBJ1-1; clone_size: many; d_call: .; cdr3_nt: TGTGCCAGCAGTTTCGCTGGGACTCCCCAGGCGTACACTGAAGCTTTCTTT; cdr3_aa: CASSFAGTPQAYTEAFF